These 27 T cell receptor beta chains were all obtained from the same sample, sequenced in a study of vaccination and CD4 T cells after COVID-19. Treatment of the sample: roughly 10-day PBMC culture with coronavirus spike peptide pools or control peptides (ViraFEST assay). What these receptors recognize is not known. The Oncomine TCR Beta short-read assay was applied to DNA of cultured CD4+ T cells. TCRdb independently ran MiXCR on the PCR reads; one entry per CDR3 protein. Of over 10,000 distinct CDR3 sequences in the sample, under 65% are singletons; the top ten hold approximately 12%. Sequenced: CD4+ T cells from blood, cultured in vitro. All receptors come from a human donor who had recovered from COVID-19.

The table lists this clonotype with a count of one. V and J are TRBV11-2 and TRBJ1-6; D not certain. The germline V gene encodes CDR1 SGHAT and CDR2 FQNNGV. The CDR3 extends over 13 amino acids. Trimming removed 2 bases at V and 10 bases at J, with 9 bases between. CDR3 region: CASSLIGDSPLHF. The CDR3 DNA is TGTGCCAGCAGCTTAATCGGCGACTCACCCCTCCACTTT.

The gene calls are TRBV6-4 and TRBJ1-2; D perhaps matches TRBD1 (5 bases). V shed 6 bases and J shed 0 bases, with 8 bases lying between them. Germline CDR1 and CDR2: MRHNA and SNTAGT. The CDR3 runs to 13 residues. CDR3 sequence (DNA): TGTGCCAGCAGCGAGGGGACTAACTATGGCTACACCTTC. Residues: CASSEGTNYGYTF.

This clonotype was seen only a few times. This chain joins TRBV6-1 and TRBJ2-3; D is unclear. Germline-derived CDR1 and CDR2 are MNHNS and SASEGT. The CDR3 length is 16 residues. V dropped 7 bases and J dropped 1 base, with 18 bases sitting between them. CDR3 sequence: CASTPGIGRGTDTQYF. The CDR3, as DNA: TGTGCCAGCACCCCCGGAATAGGCCGAGGCACAGATACGCAGTATTTT.

By proportion, this clonotype is medium-sized. The CDR3 DNA reads as TGTGCCAGCAGTTTTCGGACAGCGTCCAATGAGCAGTTCTTC. Translation gives CASSFRTASNEQFF. The J gene is TRBJ2-1, the V gene TRBV27; the D gene is possibly TRBD1 (6 bases). V lost 3 bases and J 6 bases, leaving 12 bases between the germline ends. Germline V gene data show CDR1 as MNHEY and CDR2 as SMNVEV (reference sequence). The CDR3 has 14 residues.

The chain is built from TRBV20-1 and TRBJ2-1, with 11 bases aligning to TRBD2. Germline V gene sequence: CDR1 DFQATT, CDR2 SNEGSKA (reference sequence). After removal of 1 base from V and 8 bases from J, the junction contained 4 bases not matched to a gene. The CDR3 sequence is 14 residues long. Here the CDR3 reads CSARVAGGLDEQFF. CDR3 nucleotides: TGCAGTGCTAGAGTAGCGGGAGGGTTGGATGAGCAGTTCTTC.

The V call is TRBV20-1, the J call TRBJ1-1, with D hard to call. The CDR3 is 11 amino acids. The ends were cut back, 6 bases at V and 5 bases at J, with 10 bases in the middle. Germline-derived CDR1 and CDR2 are DFQATT and SNEGSKA (reference sequence). The CDR3 DNA is TGCAGTGCCATGGTGGTTACTGAAGCTTTCTTT. Protein product: CSAMVVTEAFF.

This sequence joins TRBV7-8 and TRBJ2-1; 13 bases agree with TRBD2. CDR1 and CDR2 from the germline V gene are SGHVS and FQNEAQ. The ends lost 5 bases at V and 15 bases at J; junction bases unmatched: 7. The length of the CDR3 is 13 residues. The CDR3 coding sequence is TGTGCCAGCAGCCCCAGGACTAGCGGGGGCCCGTTCTTC. Protein: CASSPRTSGGPFF.

The V and J genes are TRBV4-1 and TRBJ2-7; D gene uncertain. Germline CDR1 is MGHRA and CDR2 is YSYEKL. The length of the CDR3 is 14 residues. V lost 4 bases, J lost 0 bases, and 10 bases lay in between. The chain's CDR3 is CASSPASGSYEQYF. As DNA, the CDR3 is TGCGCCAGCAGCCCAGCGTCGGGCTCCTACGAGCAGTACTTC.

The V and J genes are TRBV7-9 and TRBJ2-7; TRBD1 aligns across 11 bases. The CDR3 is made up of 14 amino acids. Unmatched junction bases numbered 4, after V lost 5 bases and J lost 4 bases. Per germline, CDR1 SEHNR and CDR2 FQNEAQ (reference sequence). The CDR3 sequence is CASSPGTGGYEQYF. As DNA, the CDR3 is TGTGCCAGCAGCCCCGGGACAGGGGGTTACGAGCAGTACTTC.

By proportion, this clonotype is medium-sized. The rearrangement uses TRBV6-4 and TRBJ2-3; 7 bases are shared with TRBD2. The junction had 6 bases not matched to a gene; V was cut back by 3 bases and J by 6 bases. Germline V CDR1 and CDR2: MRHNA, SNTAGT. This CDR3 comprises 14 residues. The DNA for the CDR3 is TGTGCCAGCAGTGAAGGTAGCGGGTCGGATACGCAGTATTTT. Its protein product is CASSEGSGSDTQYF.

The J gene is TRBJ2-1, the V gene TRBV7-2; a possible D gene is TRBD2 (6 bases). The CDR3 extends over 16 amino acids. Trimming took off 1 base at V and 2 bases at J, with 12 bases between the two ends. Germline V gives CDR1 SGHTA, CDR2 FQGNSA. This CDR3 reads CASSLGVAEAYNEQFF. As DNA, the CDR3 is TGTGCCAGCAGCTTAGGGGTAGCGGAGGCCTACAATGAGCAGTTCTTC.

This chain links TRBV11-1 with TRBJ2-4, with 10 bases matching TRBD1. The germline gives CDR1 SGHAT, CDR2 FQDESV (reference sequence). Trimming at V came to 4 bases and at J to 4 bases, leaving 10 bases not matched to a gene. The CDR3 totals 17 residues. CDR3 nucleotides: TGTGCCAGCAGCTCCGCGGCGACAGGGGGCACAAAAAACATTCAGTACTTC. Translating gives CASSSAATGGTKNIQYF.

The J gene is TRBJ1-5, the V gene TRBV20-1; D is uncertain. V was shortened by 1 base and J by 6 bases, with 10 bases between the two germline ends. Germline loops: CDR1 DFQATT, CDR2 SNEGSKA (reference sequence). The CDR3 is 13 residues long. DNA of the CDR3: TGCAGTGCTAGAGGGTCAGAGGCTCAGCCCCAGCATTTT. It is translated as CSARGSEAQPQHF.

This clonotype was counted between two and nine times. This sequence joins TRBV2 and TRBJ2-3, with D unclear. Trimming shortened V by 7 bases and J by 2 bases, and 10 bases separated the two germline ends. CDR1 and CDR2 from the germline V gene are SNHLY and FYNNEI. There are 13 residues in the CDR3. The CDR3 is CASNPPFTDTQYF. The CDR3 DNA reads as TGTGCCAGCAACCCTCCCTTCACAGATACGCAGTATTTT.

The chain joins TRBV6-4 to TRBJ2-3; no definite D call. The germline V gene encodes CDR1 MRHNA and CDR2 SNTAGT. V shed 2 bases and J shed 3 bases, with 3 bases lying between them. The CDR3 sequence is 12 residues long. Written as DNA, the CDR3 is TGTGCCAGCAGTGACAGAACAGATACGCAGTATTTT. Amino acid sequence: CASSDRTDTQYF.

The V gene is TRBV10-3, the J gene TRBJ2-3; 9 nucleotides agree with TRBD2. V lost 4 bases and J lost 5; bases outside the gene matches: 13. This CDR3 has 17 amino acids. CDR1 is ENHRY, CDR2 SYGVKD, per germline. The CDR3 here is CAISARVPGLALDTQYF. The CDR3 region has the DNA TGTGCCATCAGTGCCAGGGTTCCGGGACTAGCCTTAGATACGCAGTATTTT.

This chain connects TRBV7-8 to TRBJ1-5; 7 bases fit TRBD1. CDR1 is SGHVS and CDR2 is FQNEAQ in the germline V gene. The CDR3 spans 15 residues. Losses at the gene ends were 5 bases for V and 7 bases for J; bases not matched to a gene: 11. CDR3 in DNA: TGTGCCAGCAGCCTTAGCGGACAGGTGGGACAGCCCCAGCATTTT. It yields the protein CASSLSGQVGQPQHF.

This sequence joins TRBV5-1 and TRBJ1-5; D ambiguous. The germline V gene encodes CDR1 SGHRS and CDR2 YFSETQ. There are 17 residues in the CDR3. The germline V and J ends were trimmed by 2 bases and 0 bases, with 15 bases remaining between them. The CDR3 DNA follows: TGCGCCAGCAGCTTAACCCCTCTCGTTGATAGCAATCAGCCCCAGCATTTT. Translated, it gives CASSLTPLVDSNQPQHF.

This clonotype appeared a few times. The rearrangement links TRBV7-2 to TRBJ2-3; 8 bases are shared with TRBD2. The CDR3 runs to 15 residues. Germline V gives CDR1 SGHTA, CDR2 FQGNSA. J gave up 3 bases and V 5 bases, and 7 bases lay outside the gene matches. CDR3 residues: CASSTASGRTDTQYF. The DNA of the CDR3 is TGTGCCAGCAGCACAGCTAGCGGGCGGACAGATACGCAGTATTTT. Drawing the rest from reference TRBV7-2 and TRBJ2-3, the complete variable domain is GAGVSQSPSNKVTEKGKDVELRCDPISGHTALYWYRQSLGQGLEFLIYFQGNSAPDKSGLPSDRFSAERTGGSVSTLTIQRTQQEDSAVYLCASSTASGRTDTQYFGPGTRLTVL.

The V gene is TRBV2, the J gene TRBJ1-6, with D tentatively TRBD1 (5 bases). Deletions cut 4 bases from V and 6 bases from J, with 10 bases between. This CDR3 contains 14 residues. Germline values: CDR1 SNHLY, CDR2 FYNNEI. CDR3 residues: CASSVLDSNSPLHF. The CDR3 DNA is TGTGCCAGCAGTGTTCTCGACAGTAATTCACCCCTCCACTTT.

The V call is TRBV6-5, the J call TRBJ2-3; no clear D. The CDR3 runs 16 residues. V was cut by 0 bases and J by 1 base, with 11 bases left in between. Per the germline V gene, CDR1 is MNHEY and CDR2 is SVGAGI. CDR3 nucleotides: TGTGCCAGCAGTTACTCGACCCAGTTGGGCACAGATACGCAGTATTTT. Translation gives CASSYSTQLGTDTQYF.

This chain joins TRBV5-1 and TRBJ1-1; TRBD1 might be the D (5 bases). This CDR3 region has 14 residues. V lost 0 bases and J lost 11, with 17 bases in between. Germline V CDR1 and CDR2: SGHRS, YFSETQ. CDR3 protein: CASSLDVRRGWAFF. In DNA, the CDR3 is TGCGCCAGCAGCTTGGACGTAAGGAGGGGCTGGGCTTTCTTT.

This clonotype was observed a few times. CDR3 sequence: CATSDPRTSMETQYF. The CDR3 DNA follows: TGTGCCACCAGTGACCCCCGAACTAGTATGGAGACCCAGTACTTC. The genes are TRBV24-1 and TRBJ2-5; D perhaps matches TRBD2 (5 bases). V lost 4 bases, J lost 5 bases, and 16 bases lay in between. Per germline, CDR1 KGHDR and CDR2 SFDVKD. The CDR3 runs 15 residues.

This chain connects TRBV5-1 to TRBJ2-3, with TRBD1 identical over 8 bases. V was pared by 7 bases and J by 5 bases, with 9 bases of the junction left unmatched. Germline-derived CDR1 and CDR2 are SGHRS and YFSETQ. This CDR3 spans 14 amino acids. The CDR3 nucleotides are TGCGCCAGCTCAGGGGGCGTTCTGGGAGATACGCAGTATTTT. Amino acids: CASSGGVLGDTQYF.

This sequence joins TRBV7-2 and TRBJ2-4; perhaps D is TRBD1 or TRBD2 (5 bases each). The CDR3 totals 17 residues. Germline CDR1 and CDR2: SGHTA and FQGNSA. V was pared by 1 base and J by 2 bases, with 15 bases between. As DNA, the CDR3 is TGTGCCAGCAGCTTAGAAGTTGGGACCAGACCCAAAAACATTCAGTACTTC. As protein: CASSLEVGTRPKNIQYF.

This clonotype has only a few counts. This chain uses TRBV15 with TRBJ1-1; a possible D gene is TRBD1 (5 bases). With 0 bases removed from V and 5 bases from J, the gap between germline ends came to 13 bases. The germline gives CDR1 LNHNV, CDR2 YYDKDF (reference sequence). The CDR3 extends over 15 amino acids. Here the CDR3 reads CATSRDLQGGTEAFF. The CDR3 region has the DNA TGTGCCACCAGCAGAGATCTCCAGGGTGGGACTGAAGCTTTCTTT.

The gene calls are TRBV20-1 and TRBJ1-4; D is undetermined. This CDR3 region has 15 residues. Germline V CDR1 and CDR2: DFQATT, SNEGSKA (reference sequence). V lost 3 bases and J lost 1, with 12 bases in between. The CDR3 reads CSASLTLLTNEKLFF. CDR3 nucleotide sequence: TGCAGTGCTAGCCTCACATTGTTAACTAATGAAAAACTGTTTTTT.